These 27 T cell receptor beta chains were all obtained from the same sample, sequenced in a study of identical twins. TCRdb analysed the 5' RACE reads with MiXCR anew, one entry per CDR3 protein. Of about 690,000 distinct CDR3 sequences listed, 21% are singletons. These data are also associated with another study on T cells expressing NK-cell markers.

Sequenced sample: PBMCs. The receptors come from a young woman in good health.

This chain links TRBV6-2 or TRBV6-3 with TRBJ1-1; the D is unclear. Per germline, CDR1 MNHEY and CDR2 SVGEGT. V lost 4 bases, J lost 3 bases, and 6 bases lay in between. The CDR3 covers 12 residues. Here the CDR3 DNA reads TGTGCCAGCAGTTCCGGTTACACTGAAGCTTTCTTT. It yields the protein CASSSGYTEAFF.

The V gene is TRBV3-1, the J gene TRBJ1-1, with 9 bases fitting TRBD1. Unmatched junction bases numbered 1, after V lost 1 base and J lost 10 bases. The CDR3 sequence is 12 residues long. Looked up from germline, CDR1 is LGHDT and CDR2 is YNNKEL (reference sequence). The CDR3: CASSQGQGVAFF. Here the CDR3 DNA reads TGTGCCAGCAGCCAAGGACAGGGGGTAGCTTTCTTT.

The chain combines TRBV6-6 with TRBJ2-3; the D is unclear. Deletions cut 7 bases from V and 0 bases from J, with 5 bases between. The CDR3 extends over 12 amino acids. Germline V gene data show CDR1 as MNHNY and CDR2 as SVGAGI (reference sequence). CDR3 nucleotide sequence: TGTGCCAGCAAGGGTAGCACAGATACGCAGTATTTT. Its protein is CASKGSTDTQYF.

This clonotype came up a few times. The chain uses TRBV5-1 and TRBJ2-1; 8 nucleotides agree with TRBD2. CDR3 size: 15 residues. After removal of 9 bases from V and 2 bases from J, the junction contained 10 bases not matched to a gene. Germline CDR1 reads SGHRS; CDR2 reads YFSETQ. In DNA form, the CDR3 reads TGCGCCACCCGGGGGGGCAGCGGGGCCTACAATGAGCAGTTCTTC. Amino acid sequence: CATRGGSGAYNEQFF.

The chain combines TRBV20-1 with TRBJ2-7, with D unresolved. The CDR3 is 13 residues long. The ends were cut back, 7 bases at V and 8 bases at J, with 21 bases in the middle. The germline V gene has CDR1 DFQATT and CDR2 SNEGSKA (reference sequence). The CDR3 loop reads CSGQDRHFTQQYF. CDR3 DNA: TGCAGTGGGCAGGATCGACACTTTACGCAGCAGTACTTC.

This clonotype was picked up a small number of times. This rearrangement joins TRBV12-3 or TRBV12-4 to TRBJ2-1; D is undetermined. The CDR3 sequence is 11 residues long. The V gene lost 1 base and the J gene lost 16 bases, with 11 bases spanning the gap. The CDR3 is CASSLGRTAFF. In DNA form, the CDR3 reads TGTGCCAGCAGTTTAGGACGGACGGCCTTCTTC.

This clonotype was detected many times. V gene TRBV5-1 combines with J gene TRBJ2-3; no reliable D call. Germline assignment: CDR1 SGHRS and CDR2 YFSETQ. The ends were cut back, 4 bases at V and 4 bases at J, with 28 bases in the middle. The CDR3 loop spans 19 amino acids. In nucleotides, the CDR3 is TGCGCCAGCAGCCCCCGGGCCTTTAGGAAGCAGGATGACTCAGATACGCAGTATTTT. It translates to CASSPRAFRKQDDSDTQYF.

There are a few counts of this clonotype. The chain carries TRBV12-3 or TRBV12-4 and TRBJ1-2; D possibly corresponds to TRBD1 (6 bases). V shed 5 bases and J shed 4 bases, with 14 bases lying between them. The CDR3 runs 14 residues. The CDR3 DNA sequence: TGTGCCAGCAGTCTCCAGGACAGTTCCTATGGCTACACCTTC. It codes for CASSLQDSSYGYTF.

This clonotype has a count of ten or more. The chain couples TRBV15 to TRBJ2-1; 7 nucleotides agree with TRBD2. Germline V gives CDR1 LNHNV, CDR2 YYDKDF (reference sequence). This CDR3 contains 16 residues. The ends lost 0 bases at V and 6 bases at J; junction bases unmatched: 8. The CDR3 coding sequence is TGTGCCACCAGCAGAGATCAGCGGGGTCGAGGCAATGAGCAGTTCTTC. This gives the protein CATSRDQRGRGNEQFF.

The gene calls are TRBV11-2 and TRBJ2-2; maybe TRBD2 (6 bases). This CDR3 spans 15 amino acids. Trimming removed 4 bases from V and 6 bases from J, with 15 bases in between. CDR1 and CDR2 from the germline V gene are SGHAT and FQNNGV. CDR3 region: CASSSTRLGAGELFF. The CDR3 bases are TGTGCCAGCAGCTCGACTAGGCTTGGTGCCGGGGAGCTGTTTTTT.

The V call is TRBV27, the J call TRBJ2-3; weak D call: TRBD2 (6 bases). CDR1 MNHEY and CDR2 SMNVEV come from the germline V gene (reference sequence). The CDR3 is 14 amino acids. V dropped 5 bases and J dropped 0 bases, with 9 bases sitting between them. CDR3 residues: CASSREWSTDTQYF. CDR3 sequence (DNA): TGTGCCAGCAGTCGGGAGTGGAGCACAGATACGCAGTATTTT.

This clonotype was detected a few times. The rearrangement uses TRBV18 and TRBJ2-7; D is ambiguous. CDR1 is KGHSH and CDR2 is LQKENI in the germline V gene. V was clipped by 2 bases and J by 3 bases, with 8 bases between them. CDR3 length: 13 residues. CDR3 coding DNA: TGTGCCAGCTCACCATTCTTCCTCTACGAGCAGTACTTC. This sequence encodes CASSPFFLYEQYF.

This clonotype came up a few times. The chain joins TRBV7-9 to TRBJ2-7; 8 bases line up with TRBD2. J gave up 4 bases and V 3 bases, and 8 bases lay outside the gene matches. This CDR3 has 15 amino acids. The V gene's germline CDR1 is SEHNR and CDR2 FQNEAQ (reference sequence). The CDR3 reads CASSLATSGPYEQYF. The CDR3, as DNA: TGTGCCAGCAGCTTGGCAACTAGCGGTCCTTACGAGCAGTACTTC.

In DNA form, the CDR3 reads TGCAGTGCGTCACCGGACAGGGGGAGGCGGCAAGAGACCCAGTACTTC. Its translation is CSASPDRGRRQETQYF. The chain employs TRBV20-1 and TRBJ2-5; TRBD1 aligns across 10 bases. Germline V gene lookup returns CDR1 DFQATT and CDR2 SNEGSKA (reference sequence). The CDR3 has 16 amino acids. Trimming cost V 6 bases and J 2 bases; bases outside gene matches: 12.

V usage is TRBV3-1 and J usage is TRBJ2-2; no firm D call. Trimming stripped 4 bases from V and 10 bases from J, with 7 bases between. The CDR3 consists of 11 residues. Germline CDR1 LGHDT, CDR2 YNNKEL (reference sequence). The CDR3 nucleotides are TGTGCCAGCAGCCTCTTGGAGGAGCTGTTTTTT. Translating gives CASSLLEELFF.

Concerning this clonotype: A much larger clone is a single base away; this may be a read error. J is TRBJ1-1 and V is TRBV7-9; D is ambiguous. This CDR3 region has 11 residues. CDR1 SEHNR and CDR2 FQNEAQ come from the germline V gene (reference sequence). Trimming cost V 1 base and J 7 bases, with 4 bases left between them. CDR3 DNA sequence: TGTGCCAGCAGCTTAGACTTTGAAGCTTTCTTT. It translates to CASSLDFEAFF.

This clonotype was detected ten times or more. This chain links TRBV6-4 with TRBJ2-3; D is perhaps TRBD2 (7 bases). V lost 2 bases, J lost 2 bases, and 8 bases lay in between. CDR1 and CDR2 from the germline V gene are MRHNA and SNTAGT. This CDR3 comprises 14 residues. CDR3 amino acids: CASSDGGATDTQYF. In DNA, the CDR3 is TGTGCCAGCAGTGACGGGGGGGCCACAGATACGCAGTATTTT.

This clonotype appeared many times. V and J are TRBV20-1 and TRBJ2-5; 11 bases map to TRBD2. This CDR3 region has 15 residues. Trimming cost V 5 bases and J 4 bases; bases outside gene matches: 9. The V gene's germline CDR1 is DFQATT and CDR2 SNEGSKA (reference sequence). The DNA of the CDR3 is TGCAGTGCTCTCGATAGCGGGAGGGCCGGAGAGACCCAGTACTTC. This codes for CSALDSGRAGETQYF.

This clonotype came up a few times. V gene TRBV7-9 combines with J gene TRBJ1-6; no firm D call. CDR3 length equals 14 residues. Trimming took 2 bases from V and 7 from J, leaving 9 bases between them. Germline loops: CDR1 SEHNR, CDR2 FQNEAQ (reference sequence). The CDR3, as DNA: TGTGCCAGCAGCTTATTCGGGGAGAATTCACCCCTCCACTTT. Amino acid sequence: CASSLFGENSPLHF.

This clonotype turned up a few times. The chain recombines TRBV10-1 with TRBJ2-3; D is possibly TRBD2 (6 bases). CDR1 is WNHNN, CDR2 SYGVQD, per germline (reference sequence). V was pared by 8 bases and J by 2 bases, with 14 bases between. This CDR3 is built from 14 residues. The CDR3 region is CASRVAVLTDTQYF. The CDR3 DNA sequence: TGCGCCAGCCGGGTAGCGGTACTCACAGATACGCAGTATTTT.

This clonotype was observed a few times. V gene TRBV20-1 combines with J gene TRBJ2-1; the D gene is possibly TRBD2 (7 bases). This CDR3 has 15 amino acids. Trimming cost V 6 bases and J 7 bases, with 22 bases left between them. Germline V gene lookup returns CDR1 DFQATT and CDR2 SNEGSKA (reference sequence). CDR3 in amino acids: CSASRGGGRLNEQFF. The CDR3 nucleotides read TGCAGTGCCTCAAGAGGGGGGGGCAGGTTGAATGAGCAGTTCTTC.

This clonotype was seen at least ten times. The chain combines TRBV9 with TRBJ2-1; no definite D call. The V gene's germline CDR1 is SGDLS and CDR2 YYNGEE. Trimming stripped 4 bases from V and 0 bases from J, with 11 bases between. There are 15 residues in the CDR3. The CDR3 spells CASSSSVYSYNEQFF. CDR3 DNA: TGTGCCAGCAGCTCCAGCGTCTACTCCTACAATGAGCAGTTCTTC.

The V call is TRBV7-6, the J call TRBJ2-5, with TRBD2 as a possible D gene (6 bases). Trimming shortened V by 9 bases and J by 6 bases, and 17 bases separated the two germline ends. Germline V lookup: CDR1 SGHVS, CDR2 FNYEAQ. The CDR3 is 13 residues long. CDR3 residues: CASSRGTGKTQYF. The CDR3 DNA reads TGTGCCAGTAGCCGGGGGACTGGAAAGACCCAGTACTTC.

This clonotype was detected only a few times. V is TRBV9 and J is TRBJ1-3, with a possible D match to TRBD1 (6 bases). Germline-derived CDR1 and CDR2 are SGDLS and YYNGEE. The ends were cut back, 3 bases at V and 8 bases at J, with 21 bases in the middle. This CDR3 spans 16 amino acids. Written as DNA, the CDR3 is TGTGCCAGCAGCGCGGAGACAGGACGGGGAGGAGACACCATATATTTT. Protein: CASSAETGRGGDTIYF.

This clonotype showed up just a few times. This chain links TRBV20-1 with TRBJ2-3; possibly TRBD2 for D (5 bases). With 3 bases removed from V and 0 bases from J, the gap between germline ends came to 16 bases. There are 16 residues in the CDR3. Germline V CDR1 and CDR2: DFQATT, SNEGSKA (reference sequence). The CDR3 is CSARDSRSSSTDTQYF. The CDR3 bases are TGCAGTGCTAGGGACTCCCGATCGTCTAGCACAGATACGCAGTATTTT.

J is TRBJ2-6 and V is TRBV3-1; no reliable D call. Trimming cost V 1 base and J 4 bases, with 11 bases left between them. Germline V lookup: CDR1 LGHDT, CDR2 YNNKEL (reference sequence). The CDR3 spans 16 residues. CDR3 in amino acids: CASSQALVRGANVLTF. CDR3 coding DNA: TGTGCCAGCAGCCAAGCTTTAGTGAGGGGGGCCAACGTCCTGACTTTC.

This clonotype was seen a handful of times. The chain uses TRBV11-2 and TRBJ2-7; 8 bases map to TRBD1. Germline trimming cut 3 bases from V and 2 bases from J; bases unmatched to any gene: 6. The CDR3 length is 15 residues. The germline CDR1 and CDR2 sequences are SGHAT and FQNNGV. CDR3 loop: CASSFTGGYPYEQYF. In nucleotides, the CDR3 is TGTGCCAGCAGCTTTACAGGGGGGTATCCCTACGAGCAGTACTTC.